A selection of T cell receptor beta chains follows, all from one sample in a study of shared clonotypes between healthy human individuals. Assay used: immunoSEQ multiplex PCR; TCRdb lists only in-frame clones, some missing. The table includes approximately 2,000,000 clones, roughly 95% detected once. Sample: naive CD8+ T cells from PBMCs. These receptors were collected from a man younger than 35 in good health. Some clones in this sample may be carry-over from other donors' samples. Each CDR3 is given with its conserved first and last residue. The D gene is left open where the match is weak. Clone size is shown for a subset of rows, as once, few, many or a class of expanded clone.

v_gene	j_gene	abundance	d_gene	CDR3aa	CDR3nt
TRBV7-8	TRBJ2-4	.	.	CASSSRQPLAKNIQYF	TGTGCCAGCAGCTCAAGACAACCCCTAGCCAAAAACATTCAGTACTTC
TRBV28	TRBJ2-7	.	TRBD1	CASSPSLRQGLKDEQYF	TGTGCCAGCAGTCCCTCCCTCCGACAGGGGCTGAAGGACGAGCAGTACTTC
TRBV4-2	TRBJ2-4	.	TRBD1	CASSQYIFDETGPYTLAKNIQYF	TGTGCCAGCAGCCAATACATCTTTGACGAGACAGGGCCCTACACCCTAGCCAAAAACATTCAGTACTTC
TRBV19	TRBJ2-1	.	TRBD2	CASRRKRGSSYNEQFF	TGTGCCAGTCGCAGAAAGCGGGGGAGCTCCTACAATGAGCAGTTCTTC
TRBV7-9	TRBJ1-5	.	.	CASSLGWLGKGDSNQPQHF	TGTGCCAGCAGCTTAGGATGGTTAGGGAAGGGGGATAGCAATCAGCCCCAGCATTTT
TRBV11-2	TRBJ2-1	once	.	CASSRYNEQFF	TGTGCCAGCAGCAGATACAATGAGCAGTTCTTC
TRBV6-5	TRBJ1-5	.	.	CASSITRDNNQPQHF	TGTGCCAGCAGTATTACCCGGGACAACAATCAGCCCCAGCATTTT
TRBV9	TRBJ2-1	.	.	CASEGGQTYNEQFF	TGTGCCAGTGAGGGGGGACAGACATACAATGAGCAGTTCTTC
TRBV30	TRBJ1-4	.	TRBD1	CAWSPIRTGFEKLFF	TGTGCCTGGAGCCCAATAAGGACAGGTTTTGAAAAACTGTTTTTT
TRBV10-3	TRBJ2-2	.	.	CAIRVQGALVGELFF	TGTGCCATCAGGGTACAGGGTGCGTTGGTCGGGGAGCTGTTTTTT
TRBV28	TRBJ2-3	.	TRBD2	CASSSPQTLGGVWWNTQYF	TGTGCCAGCAGTTCACCGCAGACCCTTGGGGGGGTGTGGTGGAATACGCAGTATTTT
TRBV19	TRBJ1-4	once	.	CASSPVTSEKLFF	TGTGCCAGTAGCCCCGTAACGAGTGAAAAACTGTTTTTT
TRBV30	TRBJ2-3	.	.	CAWSWAGGTDTQYF	TGTGCCTGGAGTTGGGCAGGAGGCACAGATACGCAGTATTTT
TRBV9	TRBJ2-1	.	TRBD2	CASSPRPGLAGVNEQFF	TGTGCCAGCAGCCCGAGGCCCGGACTAGCGGGAGTCAATGAGCAGTTCTTC
TRBV28	TRBJ1-1	.	.	CASSLYRTDDEAFF	TGTGCCAGCAGTCTCTATCGGACGGACGACGAAGCTTTCTTT
TRBV7-9	TRBJ2-7	.	TRBD1	CASSPLQGDRLFSYEQYF	TGTGCCAGCAGCCCTCTCCAAGGGGACAGACTATTTTCCTACGAGCAGTACTTC
TRBV27	TRBJ1-1	.	.	CASSPGGGKSEAFF	TGTGCCAGCAGCCCTGGGGGGGGTAAGAGTGAAGCTTTCTTT
TRBV5-6	TRBJ1-5	.	.	CASSLGQSNQPQHF	TGTGCCAGCAGCTTGGGACAAAGCAATCAGCCCCAGCATTTT
TRBV11-2	TRBJ2-2	.	TRBD1	CASSARQGPNTGELFF	TGTGCCAGCAGCGCAAGACAGGGTCCGAACACCGGGGAGCTGTTTTTT
TRBV29-1	TRBJ2-7	once	.	CSVESGNSYEQYF	TGCAGCGTTGAATCGGGCAACTCCTACGAGCAGTACTTC
TRBV10-2	TRBJ2-7	.	TRBD2	CASSRGLATNEQYF	TGCGCCAGCAGTCGGGGACTAGCGACCAACGAGCAGTACTTC
TRBV10-3	TRBJ2-1	.	.	CAISESPSASNEQFF	TGTGCCATCAGTGAGTCCCCTAGCGCCAGCAATGAGCAGTTCTTC
TRBV27	TRBJ2-7	.	TRBD2	CASSPRLAGPYEQYF	TGTGCCAGCAGTCCCCGACTAGCGGGACCCTACGAGCAGTACTTC
TRBV6-1	TRBJ2-1	.	.	CASSERGQNEQFF	TGTGCCAGCAGTGAACGAGGGCAGAATGAGCAGTTCTTC
TRBV7-3	TRBJ1-1	.	.	CASRRGPLASTEAFF	TGTGCCAGCAGGAGGGGCCCTCTCGCGTCCACTGAAGCTTTCTTT
TRBV25-1	TRBJ1-2	few	.	CASSELGVVNTF	TGTGCCAGCAGTGAACTAGGCGTTGTAAACACCTTC
TRBV5-1	TRBJ1-1	.	.	CASSLGQSEAFF	TGCGCCAGCAGCTTGGGGCAATCAGAAGCTTTCTTT